This TCR beta chain comes out of a study of beta chain features in type 1 diabetes. The junction had 1 base not matched to a gene; V was cut back by 1 base and J by 7 bases. CDR3 length: 14 amino acids. Germline loops: CDR1 SGHVS, CDR2 FNYEAQ. Reverse transcription of all isolated RNA meant that expressed TCRB transcripts were sequenced. Assay used: immunoSEQ multiplex PCR; TCRdb lists only in-frame clones, some missing. The sample lists roughly 240,000 clones, roughly an eighth occurring once. The chain employs TRBV7-6 and TRBJ2-7; 13 bases agree with TRBD2. Sequencing was done on a sample of naive CD4+ T cells from blood. This receptor was taken from a woman aged 40 to 49 in good health. The CDR3 region has the DNA TGTGCCAGCAGCTTAGAGGGACTAGCGGGGGAGCAGTACTTC. Amino acids: CASSLEGLAGEQYF.